This TCR beta chain was identified during a study of blood T cell repertoires in COVID-19. Turning to the study itself: Collection of acute and convalescent COVID-19 samples took place in the United States, Italy and Spain. PBMCs, B-cell-depleted T cells, or T cells were the source of the cDNA or gDNA that made up the material.

V was shortened by 1 base and J by 6 bases, with 9 bases between the two germline ends. Germline V gene data show CDR1 as LGHNA and CDR2 as YSLEER. The CDR3 runs to 14 residues. The table came from immunoSEQ multiplex PCR; TCRdb's copy has only in-frame clones and leaves some out. The sample shows approximately 190,000 clones, about four fifths of them seen only once. The sequence was collected from a man in his sixties with acute or convalescent COVID-19. The sample taken for sequencing was peripheral blood. The V and J genes are TRBV4-3 and TRBJ2-2; possibly TRBD1 for D (6 bases). The DNA for the CDR3 is TGCGCCAGCAGCCAAGGTTGGGGGCCCGGGGAGCTGTTTTTT. Protein product: CASSQGWGPGELFF.